This TCR beta chain was captured by sequencing in a study of regulatory T cells in long-lasting Graves disease (dated by TCRdb to the early 2020s). Some background on the complete study: Newly diagnosed Graves' disease patients had taken antithyroid drugs for less than 3 months. Patients with persistent Graves' disease were compared with patients with newly diagnosed Graves' disease using TCR sequencing and RNA sequencing of peripheral blood. The study was conducted in China and was registered as a clinical trial. A total of approximately 35 samples were covered by TCR sequencing, comprising approximately 13 persistent and around 20 newly diagnosed Graves' disease patients.

V gives up 2 bases and J gives up 2 bases, and the segment between their germline ends measures 15 bases. There are 16 amino acids in the CDR3, from cysteine to phenylalanine inclusive. The entry retains the CDR3 DNA only, 48 bases that are in frame from base 1. CDR1 MRHNA and CDR2 SNTAGT are derived from the germline V gene. On the study overall, not on this receptor specifically: Persistent Graves' disease patients showed lower TCR Shannon entropy and fewer highly expanded clones than newly diagnosed patients, suggesting clonal expansion. Sequencing and analysis were limited to the TCR beta chain. TRBV28, TRBJ1-2 and TRBJ2-5 were preferentially used in persistent disease, while TRBV20-1 and TRBJ2-1 were favored in newly diagnosed disease. A larger number of public clonotypes was shared among persistent patients (more than 2,500) than among newly diagnosed patients (approximately 930). Peripheral blood alone was examined, since thyroid tissue, which constituted the primary lesion, could not be accessed. As a limitation, the authors acknowledged that the small sample size may reduce accuracy.

The time point label for this specimen denotes: newly diagnosed GD, antithyroid drugs for less than 3 months. RNA was extracted from PBMCs in TRIzol for both TCR sequencing and RNA sequencing. Graves' disease was diagnosed according to American Thyroid Association guidelines. Patients were recruited from an endocrinology department in Xi'an, China. Each patient gave around 9.2 milliliters of peripheral blood, collected in an EDTA anticoagulant tube. Ficoll Paque Plus density gradient separation was used to isolate PBMCs, and no further T cell sorting was done. An Agilent 2100 Bioanalyzer and agarose gel were used to check RNA quality, and a NanoDrop 2000 was used to measure RNA concentration. This clonotype occurred once. Its antigen target is currently unknown. A much more abundant neighbour one base away suggests this may be a read error. The protocol used for the library was multiplex PCR. The sequencer listed for this sample is Illumina HiSeq 4000. To build TCR beta libraries, CDR3 regions were amplified by Arm-PCR using iRepertoire HTBI primers. Gel purification was performed on PCR products prior to sequencing. As for the authors' bioinformatics: Gene usage analysis of CDR3 amino acid clonotypes used the approximately 62 TRBV and about 15 TRBJ segments found across samples. Filtered high-quality paired reads were merged into contigs using COPE and FqMerger. Contigs were aligned with BLAST to IMGT TRBV, TRBD and TRBJ reference genes, and CDR3 was defined per IMGT. Highly expanded clones were defined as clonotypes with a frequency above 0.1%. Shannon entropy served as the measure of repertoire diversity, while the Gini coefficient captured V-J evenness. Clonotypes shared by more than one individual were considered public. TCRdb passed the public sequencing reads through fastp at Q25 and MiXCR, retaining productive beta sequences. Rows are combined by CDR3 protein, so each entry shows the most common genes and DNA. These V and J calls originate from TCRdb's pipeline instead of the authors' own analysis. In all, the sample holds about 400,000 distinct CDR3 sequences, and approximately 16% of those were seen once. The ten largest clones capture 7.8% of the sample.

These data were also filed under a second study, of T cells in Graves' hyperthyroidism and ophthalmopathy. As the second paper documents: Stable Graves' hyperthyroidism was defined as the absence of progression to ophthalmopathy over 18 months of follow-up. Hyperthyroidism patients were newly diagnosed, had a disease duration of under 2 months, and were aged 18 to 65 years. Any patient with an uncontrolled infection, another autoimmune disease, pregnancy or lactation was excluded. Diagnoses were established on the basis of clinical symptoms, serum thyroxine and TRAb, thyroid ultrasound, and orbital computed tomography. The TCR CDR3 was subjected to a first round of RT-PCR using the HTBI primer set and the Qiagen OneStep RT-PCR kit. Most expanded thyroid clonotypes (frequency above 0.001) were also detected in blood, a finding suggesting that blood repertoires may reflect thyroid immune responses. A model built on a 13 V-J signature distinguished ophthalmopathy from stable hyperthyroidism, reaching 85% to 90% sensitivity and about 81% specificity in cross-validation and 80%/75% in testing. In validation, the model predicted progression to ophthalmopathy with 65% to 71% sensitivity and roughly 72% specificity, a median of 6.5 months before onset. TCR V-J signatures able to tell the groups apart were searched for in a discovery cohort of 90 to 100 patients, of whom more than 40 had Graves' ophthalmopathy and about 55 had stable Graves' hyperthyroidism. Prospective prediction of ophthalmopathy was tested in an independent validation cohort of 18 to 20 hyperthyroidism patients and approximately 17 patients who later progressed to ophthalmopathy. The 75 to 100 discovery patients were randomly split 7:3 into training and test sets. In about 6 Graves' hyperthyroidism patients, the study also compared T-cell repertoires from thyroid tissue with T-cell repertoires from blood. Following sampling, methimazole starting at 30 mg daily was given to hyperthyroidism patients, and high-dose intravenous methylprednisolone was given to ophthalmopathy patients. Libraries were constructed in a second round of multiplex PCR, after which size selection and purification were carried out. The libraries were sequenced on an Illumina HiSeq2000 using paired-end 100 bp reads. SOAPnuke was used to process the raw data, removing reads that contained adapters or uncalled bases, had a mean Phred below 15, or lacked an exact match to the constant primer or identifier. COPE v1.2.5 was used to merge the high-quality paired reads, and each unique nucleotide sequence was defined as a clonotype. MiTCR v1.1 was used to align clonotypes to the IMGT TRBV, TRBD and TRBJ reference segments. Analysis was restricted to V-J combinations with a frequency above 0.0001, which covered 98% to 99.2% of repertoires. The TCS score was defined as F50 (clonal expansion) divided by E x V (chaos), with BLOSUM62-based TCRdist calculated between CDR3 peptides within each V-J. Welch's t-statistics and random forest reduced roughly 500 V-J features to 13, which were used in a naive Bayes classifier (R e1071). No statistical method was used to set the sample size in advance, and investigators knew the group allocation. The paper describes TCR Vbeta CDR3 sequencing of 120 to 150 peripheral blood samples, made up of 43 ophthalmopathy patients, around 78 hyperthyroidism patients and 17 progressor patients.

The V and J segments used are TRBV6-4 and TRBJ2-5, with the D call perhaps TRBD1 or TRBD2, each one matching 5 bases. The source material was peripheral blood mononuclear cells (PBMCs), sampled at new diagnosis, from a patient treated with antithyroid drugs. The clonotype was recovered from a woman between 40 and 55 years old with Graves disease. Donor details come from another sample of the same person, matched by shared clones. The CDR3 here reads CASSDMAGTVQETQYF. Read as DNA, the sequence is TGTGCCAGCAGTGACATGGCCGGGACGGTGCAAGAGACCCAGTACTTC.